A single sample gave rise to the 21 T cell receptor beta chains below, sequenced in a study of Graves' ophthalmopathy and Graves' hyperthyroidism. Amplified material comprised TCR beta CDR3 regions derived from RNA transcripts. HTBI primers primed a first-round RT-PCR, and a second-round multiplex PCR followed. TCRdb reprocessed the multiplex PCR reads via MiXCR and lists one record per CDR3 protein. This table has about 1.1 million distinct CDR3 sequences, 35% to 45% appearing once. The sample taken for sequencing was peripheral blood or thyroid tissue (not recorded which). All receptors derive from an adult man with Graves' hyperthyroidism.

V and J are TRBV7-2 and TRBJ2-2; TRBD2 matches at 7 bases. Germline trimming cut 5 bases from V and 0 bases from J; bases unmatched to any gene: 6. The germline V gene has CDR1 SGHTA and CDR2 FQGNSA. This CDR3 has 16 residues. The CDR3 DNA sequence: TGTGCCAGCAGCCAGGCCGGACTAGCGAACACCGGGGAGCTGTTTTTT. It encodes CASSQAGLANTGELFF.

To note about this clonotype: It may be a read error: a sequence one base away is much more abundant. This chain links TRBV7-3 with TRBJ2-2; D may correspond to TRBD1 or TRBD2 (5 bases each). V shed 1 base and J shed 6 bases, with 6 bases lying between them. The CDR3 consists of 13 residues. CDR1 SGHTA and CDR2 FQGTGA come from the germline V gene. CDR3 bases: TGTGCCAGCAGCTTAATGGGGGCCGGGGAGCTGTTTTTT. Amino acids: CASSLMGAGELFF.

Note on this clonotype: Sequence at one end of the junction differs from germline and may be a read error. The chain is built from TRBV20-1 and TRBJ2-2; perhaps TRBD2 as D (5 bases). The CDR3 is 15 residues long. Germline lookup yields CDR1 DFQATT and CDR2 SNEGSKA (reference sequence). This CDR3 reads CSATKTGSNTGELFF. In nucleotides, the CDR3 is TGCAGTGCCACAAAGACGGGATCGAACACTGGGGAGCTGTTTTTT.

At least ten counts were recorded for this clonotype. The chain joins TRBV7-9 to TRBJ2-2; D might be TRBD2 (6 bases). CDR3 size: 14 residues. V dropped 5 bases and J dropped 4 bases, with 11 bases sitting between them. The germline V gene encodes CDR1 SEHNR and CDR2 FQNEAQ (reference sequence). The CDR3: CASSRILATGELFF. Written as DNA, the CDR3 is TGTGCCAGCAGCAGGATACTAGCCACCGGGGAGCTGTTTTTT.

At least ten counts were recorded for this clonotype. J is TRBJ1-1 and V is TRBV7-2; D perhaps matches TRBD1 (6 bases). Trimming stripped 5 bases from V and 5 bases from J, with 15 bases between. CDR1 and CDR2 from the germline V gene are SGHTA and FQGNSA. The CDR3 runs 14 residues. The CDR3: CASSQNREGTEAFF. CDR3 bases: TGTGCCAGCAGCCAAAACAGGGAAGGTACTGAAGCTTTCTTT.

Worth noting for this clonotype: One end of the junction does not line up with germline, which may come from a read error. This chain links TRBV5-4 with TRBJ2-3; TRBD1 agrees at 9 bases. This CDR3 region has 16 residues. Germline loops: CDR1 SGHNT, CDR2 YYREEE (reference sequence). CDR3 protein: CASSQTGTGRTDTQYF. In nucleotides, the CDR3 is TGCGCCAGCAGCCAAACCGGGACAGGGAGGACAGATACGCAGTATTTT.

Of note for this clonotype: A much larger clone sits a single nucleotide away, making a read error possible. J is TRBJ1-1 and V is TRBV2, with TRBD1 matching over 7 bases. CDR1 SNHLY and CDR2 FYNNEI come from the germline V gene. Germline trimming cut 11 bases from V and 8 bases from J; bases unmatched to any gene: 8. The length of the CDR3 is 11 residues. The CDR3 here is CADTGDLEAFF. The DNA for the CDR3 is TGTGCCGACACAGGGGACCTAGAAGCTTTCTTT.

This clonotype was detected ten times or more. This chain links TRBV5-5 with TRBJ1-1, with D uncertain. Germline CDR1 is SGHKS and CDR2 is YYEKEE (reference sequence). Trimming took 0 bases from V and 0 from J, leaving 6 bases between them. CDR3 length: 14 residues. CDR3 nucleotides: TGTGCCAGCAGCTTGGTGTGGATGAACACTGAAGCTTTCTTT. Translation gives CASSLVWMNTEAFF.

This clonotype occurred once. This chain connects TRBV29-1 to TRBJ1-2, with D unclear. Trimming stripped 0 bases from V and 4 bases from J, with 12 bases between. This CDR3 has 14 residues. Germline CDR1 and CDR2: SQVTM and ANQGSEA. Written as DNA, the CDR3 is TGCAGCGTTGAAGATCGGAAGACGGTCTATGGCTACACCTTC. It translates to CSVEDRKTVYGYTF.

The chain combines TRBV11-2 with TRBJ2-5; the D gene is possibly TRBD2 (6 bases). The germline V gene encodes CDR1 SGHAT and CDR2 FQNNGV. The CDR3 has 15 residues. Trimming shortened V by 5 bases and J by 5 bases, and 18 bases separated the two germline ends. The CDR3 DNA is TGTGCCAGCAGCACCGTTACGGGAGATGGGGAGACCCAGTACTTC. This gives the protein CASSTVTGDGETQYF.

This clonotype was seen at least ten times. V is TRBV29-1 and J is TRBJ1-2; D is uncertain. The CDR3 is made up of 13 amino acids. Trimming pared 2 bases from V and 2 bases from J, leaving 9 bases between. The germline V gene has CDR1 SQVTM and CDR2 ANQGSEA. CDR3 nucleotides: TGCAGCGTTGAACCCTTATGGAACTATGGCTACACCTTC. As protein: CSVEPLWNYGYTF.

There are a few counts of this clonotype. This rearrangement joins TRBV6-5 to TRBJ2-7; D is uncertain. The CDR3 spans 15 residues. The germline V gene has CDR1 MNHEY and CDR2 SVGAGI. The ends were cut back, 0 bases at V and 4 bases at J, with 13 bases in the middle. CDR3 protein: CASSYSLGIGYEQYF. CDR3 nucleotide sequence: TGTGCCAGCAGTTACTCGCTAGGGATAGGTTACGAGCAGTACTTC.

This clonotype occurred many times. V gene TRBV7-9 combines with J gene TRBJ1-1; D possibly corresponds to TRBD1 (5 bases). Trimming took off 0 bases at V and 0 bases at J, with 8 bases between the two ends. This CDR3 is 15 amino acids long. The germline CDR1 and CDR2 sequences are SEHNR and FQNEAQ (reference sequence). CDR3 sequence (DNA): TGTGCCAGCAGCTTAGCCGTCAGGGTGAACACTGAAGCTTTCTTT. Translating gives CASSLAVRVNTEAFF.

The chain couples TRBV25-1 to TRBJ2-2, with D perhaps given as TRBD1 or TRBD2 (6 bases each). CDR3 length: 15 amino acids. V gave up 8 bases and J gave up 6 bases, with 19 bases separating them. Germline V gene sequence: CDR1 MGHDK, CDR2 SYGVNS. Written as DNA, the CDR3 is TGTGCCAGCTCCTGGGGGCGGGGCGAGTCCGGGGAGCTGTTTTTT. It encodes CASSWGRGESGELFF.

This clonotype has only a few counts. V and J are TRBV6-5 and TRBJ1-2, with 9 positions matching TRBD1. This CDR3 has 15 amino acids. V was pared by 6 bases and J by 3 bases, with 8 bases of the junction left unmatched. Germline V lookup: CDR1 MNHEY, CDR2 SVGAGI. This CDR3 reads CASSALQGADYGYTF. The CDR3 nucleotides read TGTGCCAGCAGCGCCCTACAGGGGGCGGACTATGGCTACACCTTC.

This clonotype was recorded once. J is TRBJ1-1 and V is TRBV7-8, with D possibly matching TRBD1 (5 bases). The CDR3 contains 17 residues. The germline V gene encodes CDR1 SGHVS and CDR2 FQNEAQ. Trimming shortened V by 6 bases and J by 1 base, and 21 bases separated the two germline ends. CDR3 nucleotides: TGTGCCAGCAGTTCCCGAATGACAGTAAACAAGAACACTGAAGCTTTCTTT. It encodes CASSSRMTVNKNTEAFF.

The rearrangement links TRBV10-2 to TRBJ2-7; D not resolved. The CDR3 loop spans 12 amino acids. Trimming pared 4 bases from V and 6 bases from J, leaving 10 bases between. Germline loops: CDR1 WSHSY, CDR2 SAAADI. This chain's CDR3 is CASSAGPPEQYF. CDR3 nucleotides: TGCGCCAGCAGTGCTGGGCCCCCCGAGCAGTACTTC.

In its sample, this clonotype was seen a few times. The chain links TRBV20-1 to TRBJ2-5, with 9 positions matching TRBD2. V lost 2 bases to trimming and J lost 2 bases; unmatched junction nucleotides: 12. The CDR3 consists of 17 residues. CDR1 DFQATT and CDR2 SNEGSKA come from the germline V gene (reference sequence). The CDR3 loop is CSARYSFSGSGQETQYF. In DNA, the CDR3 is TGCAGTGCTAGATATTCCTTTAGCGGGAGTGGGCAAGAGACCCAGTACTTC.

This clonotype came up a few times. CDR3: CASSLGTSDEQYF. For the CDR3, the DNA is TGTGCCAGCAGCTTGGGTACTAGCGACGAGCAGTACTTC. V is TRBV7-8 and J is TRBJ2-7, with 7 positions matching TRBD2. Germline-derived CDR1 and CDR2 are SGHVS and FQNEAQ. The CDR3 loop spans 13 amino acids. Trimming at V came to 3 bases and at J to 5 bases, leaving 4 bases not matched to a gene. The full variable domain, rest sourced from reference TRBV7-8 and TRBJ2-7, is GAGVSQSPRYKVAKRGQDVALRCDPISGHVSLFWYQQALGQGPEFLTYFQNEAQLDKSGLPSDRFFAERPEGSVSTLKIQRTQQEDSAVYLCASSLGTSDEQYFGPGTRLTVT.

This clonotype has just one count. An end of the junction does not agree with germline; a read error may underlie this. This rearrangement joins TRBV7-9 to TRBJ1-3, with TRBD1 identical over 10 bases. Germline assignment: CDR1 SEHNR and CDR2 FQNEAQ (reference sequence). There are 15 residues in the CDR3. CDR3 DNA sequence: TGCGCCAGCAGCCAACGCTCCGGGACAGGGGCCACCATATATTTT. It translates to CASSQRSGTGATIYF. Using reference TRBV7-9 and TRBJ1-3 for the parts outside the CDR3, the full variable domain is DTGVSQNPRHKITKRGQNVTFRCDPISEHNRLYWYRQTLGQGPEFLTYFQNEAQLEKSRLLSDRFSAERPKGSFSTLEIQRTEQGDSAMYLCASSQRSGTGATIYFGEGSWLTVV.

This clonotype was seen only a few times. V and J are TRBV7-6 and TRBJ2-2, with D possibly being TRBD2 (5 bases). Germline CDR1 SGHVS, CDR2 FNYEAQ. The CDR3 contains 16 residues. V was clipped by 5 bases and J by 2 bases, with 15 bases between them. CDR3 protein: CASSRLQRSNTGELFF. CDR3 sequence (DNA): TGTGCCAGCAGCCGACTTCAGCGGTCAAACACCGGGGAGCTGTTTTTT.